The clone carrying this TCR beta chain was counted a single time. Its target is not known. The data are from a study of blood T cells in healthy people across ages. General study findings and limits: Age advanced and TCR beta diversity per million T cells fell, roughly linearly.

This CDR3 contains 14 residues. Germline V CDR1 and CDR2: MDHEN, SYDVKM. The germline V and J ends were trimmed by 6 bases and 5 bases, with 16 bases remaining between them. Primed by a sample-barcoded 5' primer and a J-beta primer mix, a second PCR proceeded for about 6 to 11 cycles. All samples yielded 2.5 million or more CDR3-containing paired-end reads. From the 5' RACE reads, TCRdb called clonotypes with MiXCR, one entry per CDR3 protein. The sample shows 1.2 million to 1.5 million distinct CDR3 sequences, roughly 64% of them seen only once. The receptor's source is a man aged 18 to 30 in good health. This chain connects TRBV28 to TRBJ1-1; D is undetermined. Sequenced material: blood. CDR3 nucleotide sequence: TGTGCCAGCAGATCCCTCGGTAGACTAACTGAAGCTTTCTTT. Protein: CASRSLGRLTEAFF.